The 27 T cell receptor beta chains below were found in one sample sequenced in a study of beta chain features in type 1 diabetes. As every portion of the isolated RNA was reverse transcribed, the sequencing read expressed TCRB transcripts. Some clones are missing from TCRdb's copy, which holds only in-frame ones; the method was immunoSEQ multiplex PCR. In the table there are approximately 260,000 clones, over 20% of which are singletons. Study-wide results and caveats: All four CD4+ subsets of Type 1 diabetes patients contained TCRB CDR3s that were moderately but significantly shorter.

No antigen is known for these receptors. Sequenced: naive CD4+ T cells from blood. Every receptor here comes from a woman between 40 and 55 years old with type 1 diabetes.

This clone was seen a handful of times. The chain is built from TRBV19 and TRBJ1-2; possibly TRBD1 for D (5 bases). The CDR3 covers 16 residues. Germline values: CDR1 LNHDA, CDR2 SQIVND (reference sequence). Trimming removed 3 bases at V and 0 bases at J, with 14 bases between. The CDR3 nucleotides are TGTGCCAGTAGTATCGGGACTCCCAGAGCTAACTATGGCTACACCTTC. Its translation: CASSIGTPRANYGYTF. Complete variable domain (other parts from reference TRBV19 and TRBJ1-2): DGGITQSPKYLFRKEGQNVTLSCEQNLNHDAMYWYRQDPGQGLRLIYYSQIVNDFQKGDIAEGYSVSREKKESFPLTVTSAQKNPTAFYLCASSIGTPRANYGYTFGSGTRLTVV.

The chain combines TRBV4-1 with TRBJ2-1, with a possible D match to TRBD2 (6 bases). V was shortened by 4 bases and J by 2 bases, with 24 bases between the two germline ends. The CDR3 sequence is 19 residues long. Germline CDR1 reads MGHRA; CDR2 reads YSYEKL. CDR3 sequence: CASSPMSERSGTTYNEQFF. The CDR3 nucleotides are TGCGCCAGCAGCCCCATGAGCGAACGTAGCGGCACGACCTACAATGAGCAGTTCTTC.

The sample holds a few counts of this clone. The gene calls are TRBV2 and TRBJ2-2, with D possibly matching TRBD2 (6 bases). The germline V and J ends were trimmed by 7 bases and 4 bases, with 7 bases remaining between them. CDR1 and CDR2 (germline): SNHLY, FYNNEI. The CDR3 runs to 12 residues. CDR3 DNA sequence: TGTGCCAGCACGGGAGTCACCGGGGAGCTGTTTTTT. This sequence encodes CASTGVTGELFF.

V and J are TRBV4-1 and TRBJ2-1, with D maybe TRBD2 (6 bases). The CDR3 covers 18 residues. Trimming left V 4 bases short and J 0 bases short, with 19 bases between. Germline V gene sequence: CDR1 MGHRA, CDR2 YSYEKL. CDR3 amino acids: CASSPFSLASSSYNEQFF. The CDR3 DNA is TGCGCCAGCAGCCCATTCTCCCTAGCGTCGAGCTCCTACAATGAGCAGTTCTTC.

The CDR3: CATSGTASYEQYF. The CDR3 DNA reads TGTGCCACCTCCGGGACAGCTTCCTACGAGCAGTACTTC. The chain carries TRBV10-3 and TRBJ2-7, with 7 bases lining up with TRBD1. Unmatched junction bases numbered 7, after V lost 10 bases and J lost 1 base. The CDR3 loop spans 13 amino acids. Looked up from germline, CDR1 is ENHRY and CDR2 is SYGVKD.

This chain links TRBV4-1 with TRBJ2-5; 8 bases agree with TRBD2. CDR1 and CDR2 (germline): MGHRA, YSYEKL. V was pared by 1 base and J by 1 base, with 5 bases of the junction left unmatched. The CDR3 has 16 amino acids. The CDR3 nucleotides are TGCGCCAGCAGCCAAGCGGGGGGGCTTGCCCAAGAGACCCAGTACTTC. The encoded protein is CASSQAGGLAQETQYF.

Notes on this clone: Different DNA sequences within this sample yield the same CDR3. The rearrangement links TRBV5-6 to TRBJ2-1; 12 nucleotides align to TRBD1. The trim removed 7 bases at V and 1 base at J, leaving 6 bases unmatched. This CDR3 has 16 amino acids. The germline gives CDR1 SGHDT, CDR2 YYEEEE. CDR3: CASRRDRGPSYNEQFF. Here the CDR3 DNA reads TGTGCCAGCCGCCGGGACAGGGGGCCTTCCTACAATGAGCAGTTCTTC.

The V gene is TRBV27, the J gene TRBJ1-1; D may be TRBD1 (6 bases). V shed 6 bases and J shed 5 bases, with 19 bases lying between them. Per germline, CDR1 MNHEY and CDR2 SMNVEV (reference sequence). The CDR3 contains 15 residues. DNA for the CDR3: TGTGCCAGCAGCGCCTTCGCAGGGGTAGGAACTGAAGCTTTCTTT. Translating it yields CASSAFAGVGTEAFF.

The rearrangement joins TRBV7-3 to TRBJ2-6; the D gene is possibly TRBD1 (6 bases). Germline V gene sequence: CDR1 SGHTA, CDR2 FQGTGA. Trimming cost V 6 bases and J 0 bases, with 15 bases left between them. This CDR3 contains 17 residues. The CDR3 sequence: CASSLTGSYSGANVLTF. The CDR3 region has the DNA TGTGCCAGCAGTCTTACAGGGTCCTACTCTGGGGCCAACGTCCTGACTTTC.

The V and J genes are TRBV5-1 and TRBJ1-1; maybe TRBD1 (5 bases). Germline V gives CDR1 SGHRS, CDR2 YFSETQ. V lost 4 bases, J lost 3 bases, and 10 bases lay in between. The CDR3 has 13 residues. The CDR3 region has the DNA TGCGCCAGCAGCGCCCAGGGCTACACTGAAGCTTTCTTT. Translated, it gives CASSAQGYTEAFF.

This sequence joins TRBV28 and TRBJ2-7, with TRBD1 matching 8 bases. CDR1 is MDHEN and CDR2 is SYDVKM in the germline V gene. This CDR3 region has 13 residues. With V trimmed by 7 bases and J by 5 bases, 7 bases remained unmatched. CDR3 nucleotides: TGTGCCAGCACCTCCGGACAGGGCGACGAGCAGTACTTC. Its protein product is CASTSGQGDEQYF.

The chain joins TRBV7-9 to TRBJ2-5, with a possible D match to TRBD2 (6 bases). The germline V gene encodes CDR1 SEHNR and CDR2 FQNEAQ (reference sequence). This CDR3 contains 14 residues. With 2 bases removed from V and 4 bases from J, the gap between germline ends came to 11 bases. CDR3 loop: CASSLQEGSETQYF. For the CDR3, the DNA is TGTGCCAGCAGCTTACAGGAGGGGTCAGAGACCCAGTACTTC.

The rearrangement uses TRBV15 and TRBJ2-1; D is possibly TRBD1 (6 bases). Germline-derived CDR1 and CDR2 are LNHNV and YYDKDF (reference sequence). There are 15 residues in the CDR3. Trimming left V 1 base short and J 5 bases short, with 12 bases between. As DNA, the CDR3 is TGTGCCACCAGCAGAGGACAGGACGCCAACAATGAGCAGTTCTTC. Amino acid sequence: CATSRGQDANNEQFF.

This clone has more than one count but fewer than ten. This sample also contains other DNA sequences that code for the same CDR3. V usage is TRBV5-1 and J usage is TRBJ2-1, with D perhaps TRBD2 (5 bases). Germline CDR1 SGHRS, CDR2 YFSETQ. The CDR3 spans 14 residues. V lost 0 bases and J lost 2, with 6 bases in between. The CDR3 DNA sequence: TGCGCCAGCAGCTTGGCCGGGACCTACAATGAGCAGTTCTTC. Protein sequence: CASSLAGTYNEQFF.

The rearrangement joins TRBV5-4 to TRBJ1-2; D may be TRBD1 (5 bases). With 4 bases removed from V and 4 bases from J, the gap between germline ends came to 17 bases. This CDR3 has 15 amino acids. CDR1 SGHNT and CDR2 YYREEE come from the germline V gene (reference sequence). CDR3 amino acids: CASSQWAGPFYGYTF. Written as DNA, the CDR3 is TGTGCCAGCAGCCAGTGGGCGGGACCCTTCTATGGCTACACCTTC. Supplemented by reference TRBV5-4 and TRBJ1-2, the full variable domain reads ETGVTQSPTHLIKTRGQQVTLRCSSQSGHNTVSWYQQALGQGPQFIFQYYREEENGRGNFPPRFSGLQFPNYSSELNVNALELDDSALYLCASSQWAGPFYGYTFGSGTRLTVV.

This clone was found a few times. At one boundary the junction diverges from the germline segment, which might be a read error. The J gene is TRBJ2-5, the V gene TRBV29-1; TRBD1 matches at 10 bases. The CDR3 spans 13 residues. The germline CDR1 and CDR2 sequences are SQVTM and ANQGSEA. The CDR3 spells CGGRDRGWETQYF. The CDR3 nucleotides read TGTGGGGGCAGGGACAGGGGTTGGGAGACCCAGTACTTC.

This clone turned up a few times. The chain has TRBV7-8 and TRBJ1-1; D may be TRBD1 (6 bases). Germline V CDR1 and CDR2: SGHVS, FQNEAQ. This CDR3 is 14 amino acids long. With 3 bases removed from V and 4 bases from J, the gap between germline ends came to 12 bases. CDR3 bases: TGTGCCAGCAGCTTGAGGGGGGGTGGCACTGAAGCTTTCTTT. As protein: CASSLRGGGTEAFF. Based on the CDR3 plus reference TRBV7-8 and TRBJ1-1, the full variable domain is GAGVSQSPRYKVAKRGQDVALRCDPISGHVSLFWYQQALGQGPEFLTYFQNEAQLDKSGLPSDRFFAERPEGSVSTLKIQRTQQEDSAVYLCASSLRGGGTEAFFGQGTRLTVV.

This clone appeared a few times. The chain links TRBV7-2 to TRBJ2-5, with 7 bases that match TRBD2. After removal of 4 bases from V and 7 bases from J, the junction contained 3 bases not matched to a gene. The CDR3 extends over 12 amino acids. Germline V gene sequence: CDR1 SGHTA, CDR2 FQGNSA. CDR3 sequence reads: CASSYWGGTQYF. The CDR3 DNA sequence: TGTGCCAGCAGCTACTGGGGGGGGACCCAGTACTTC.

The chain is built from TRBV11-2 and TRBJ2-7, with D uncertain. The germline gives CDR1 SGHAT, CDR2 FQNNGV. Trimming removed 8 bases from V and 5 bases from J, with 7 bases in between. This CDR3 region has 10 residues. CDR3 DNA sequence: TGTGCCAGCCGGCAGGACGAGCAGTACTTC. This codes for CASRQDEQYF.

This clone was observed a few times. The rearrangement uses TRBV7-9 and TRBJ2-7; the match to TRBD1 covers 10 bases. Germline trimming cut 5 bases from V and 6 bases from J; bases unmatched to any gene: 4. CDR1 and CDR2 from the germline V gene are SEHNR and FQNEAQ (reference sequence). CDR3 size: 13 residues. Here the CDR3 reads CASSDRGQGEQYF. The DNA of the CDR3 is TGTGCCAGCAGCGACAGGGGGCAAGGCGAGCAGTACTTC.

The J gene is TRBJ2-7, the V gene TRBV18; D is undetermined. The V gene's germline CDR1 is KGHSH and CDR2 LQKENI. This CDR3 contains 14 residues. V lost 0 bases, J lost 3 bases, and 9 bases lay in between. The CDR3 loop reads CASSPPANNYEQYF. The DNA for the CDR3 is TGTGCCAGCTCACCACCAGCGAATAACTACGAGCAGTACTTC.

The chain couples TRBV29-1 to TRBJ1-5, with D possibly being TRBD1 (6 bases). The CDR3 sequence is 13 residues long. Per the germline V gene, CDR1 is SQVTM and CDR2 is ANQGSEA. V shed 8 bases and J shed 2 bases, with 13 bases lying between them. The CDR3 nucleotides read TGCAGCACCAGGGGTGACGGCAATCAGCCCCAGCATTTT. It translates to CSTRGDGNQPQHF.

This clone was picked up a small number of times. V and J are TRBV4-1 and TRBJ1-2, with a possible D match to TRBD1 (6 bases). Germline CDR1 MGHRA, CDR2 YSYEKL. V dropped 3 bases and J dropped 4 bases, with 12 bases sitting between them. This CDR3 has 14 residues. The DNA of the CDR3 is TGCGCCAGCAGCCACCCAGGGGCATTCTATGGCTACACCTTC. Protein sequence: CASSHPGAFYGYTF.

This clone was seen more than once but under ten times. V and J are TRBV7-2 and TRBJ2-2; TRBD2 might be the D (6 bases). CDR3 length: 14 residues. Germline CDR1 is SGHTA and CDR2 is FQGNSA. V shed 3 bases and J shed 3 bases, with 8 bases lying between them. The DNA of the CDR3 is TGTGCCAGCAGCTTGGGGGGATACACCGGGGAGCTGTTTTTT. It yields the protein CASSLGGYTGELFF. Based on the CDR3 plus reference TRBV7-2 and TRBJ2-2, the full variable domain is GAGVSQSPSNKVTEKGKDVELRCDPISGHTALYWYRQSLGQGLEFLIYFQGNSAPDKSGLPSDRFSAERTGGSVSTLTIQRTQQEDSAVYLCASSLGGYTGELFFGEGSRLTVL.

This clone has just a few counts. The J gene is TRBJ1-1, the V gene TRBV9; TRBD1 matches at 8 bases. V lost 4 bases, J lost 5 bases, and 13 bases stayed unmatched. The CDR3 sequence is 16 residues long. CDR1 is SGDLS, CDR2 YYNGEE, per germline. The CDR3 reads CASSRGIDRGRTEAFF. In nucleotides, the CDR3 is TGTGCCAGCAGCCGGGGAATCGACAGGGGAAGGACTGAAGCTTTCTTT.

The V and J genes are TRBV7-2 and TRBJ1-4, with D possibly matching TRBD1 (5 bases). CDR1 and CDR2 (germline): SGHTA, FQGNSA. This CDR3 comprises 13 residues. Trimming cost V 2 bases and J 5 bases, with 6 bases left between them. In nucleotides, the CDR3 is TGTGCCAGCAGCTTACAGGGAAATGAAAAACTGTTTTTT. Protein sequence: CASSLQGNEKLFF. The full variable domain, completed using reference TRBV7-2 and TRBJ1-4, is GAGVSQSPSNKVTEKGKDVELRCDPISGHTALYWYRQSLGQGLEFLIYFQGNSAPDKSGLPSDRFSAERTGGSVSTLTIQRTQQEDSAVYLCASSLQGNEKLFFGSGTQLSVL.

The table lists this clone with a few counts. This rearrangement joins TRBV9 to TRBJ2-1; 8 bases are a match to TRBD2. Unmatched junction bases numbered 10, after V lost 4 bases and J lost 4 bases. The CDR3 spans 16 residues. Per germline, CDR1 SGDLS and CDR2 YYNGEE. In DNA form, the CDR3 reads TGTGCCAGCAGCCCCGGTTTAGCGGGGATTTACAATGAGCAGTTCTTC. This codes for CASSPGLAGIYNEQFF.